This is a list of T cell receptor beta chains from one sample in a study of blood T cell repertoires in COVID-19. Some clones are missing from TCRdb's copy, which holds only in-frame ones; the method was immunoSEQ multiplex PCR. This sample has 150,000 to 200,000 clones, with approximately 89% found just once. Sequencing was carried out using peripheral blood. The receptor source for this set is a woman in her fifties or sixties with acute or convalescent COVID-19. Each CDR3 is given with its conserved first and last residue. The D gene is left open where the match is weak. Clone size is shown for a subset of rows, as once, few, many or a class of expanded clone.

TRBV27,NA,TRBJ2-3,14,TRBD2,TGTGCCAGCAGAGTAGCGGGAGGCACAGATACGCAGTATTTT,CASRVAGGTDTQYF
TRBV12-3/TRBV12-4,NA,TRBJ1-2,13,NA,TGTGCCAGCAGTTTAGCGCTACAGGGTGGCTACACCTTC,CASSLALQGGYTF
TRBV7-6,NA,TRBJ1-1,14,TRBD1,TGTGCCAGCAGCTCGGGACAGTTCAACACTGAAGCTTTCTTT,CASSSGQFNTEAFF
TRBV3-1/TRBV3-2,NA,TRBJ1-2,12,NA,TGTGCCAGCAGCCAGGACTGGAGAGGCTACACCTTC,CASSQDWRGYTF
TRBV5-1,NA,TRBJ2-3,13,NA,TGCGCCAGCAGCTTGGAGGGGGCAGATACGCAGTATTTT,CASSLEGADTQYF
TRBV9,NA,TRBJ2-5,19,TRBD2,TGTGCCAGCAGCGCAGGGGGCCTAGCGGGAGGGCCTTTAGGCGAGACCCAGTACTTC,CASSAGGLAGGPLGETQYF
TRBV10-1,NA,TRBJ1-2,14,TRBD1,TGCGCCAGCAAAGGGACAGGGTTTTTGCGTGGCTACACCTTC,CASKGTGFLRGYTF
TRBV24-1,NA,TRBJ2-1,16,TRBD2,TGTGCCACCAGTGACCAGGGACTAGCGGGAGTCAATGAGCAGTTCTTC,CATSDQGLAGVNEQFF
TRBV9,NA,TRBJ2-2,15,NA,TGTGCCAGCAGCCTAGGGGCAGCGAACACCGGGGAGCTGTTTTTT,CASSLGAANTGELFF
TRBV19,NA,TRBJ2-1,16,TRBD2,TGTGCCAGTAGTTTATACCTAGCGGGGGGATCCAATGAGCAGTTCTTC,CASSLYLAGGSNEQFF
TRBV6-5,NA,TRBJ2-2,14,TRBD2,TGTGCCAGCAGCATTTTTAGCGGGACCGGGGAGCTGTTTTTT,CASSIFSGTGELFF
TRBV9,NA,TRBJ2-2,15,NA,TGTGCCAGCAGTCCCCCCGGGACACTCACCGGGGAGCTGTTTTTT,CASSPPGTLTGELFF
TRBV3-1/TRBV3-2,once,TRBJ2-1,17,TRBD2,TGTGCCAGCAGCCAAGTCTCCTTGCGGGAGGGCCGGAATGAGCAGTTCTTC,CASSQVSLREGRNEQFF
TRBV7-9,few,TRBJ2-5,15,TRBD2,TGTGCCAGCAGCACGGGACTAGCGGAGGGGGAGACCCAGTACTTC,CASSTGLAEGETQYF
TRBV30,NA,TRBJ1-5,15,NA,TGTGCCTGGAGTGCCGGGGTTAATAGCAATCAGCCCCAGCATTTT,CAWSAGVNSNQPQHF
TRBV6-5,NA,TRBJ1-3,16,NA,TGTGCCAGCAGTTACTCGAGGGCCGTCTCTGGAAACACCATATATTTT,CASSYSRAVSGNTIYF
TRBV29-1,NA,TRBJ1-1,11,NA,TGCAGCGTTGTCCGGTCCACTGAAGCTTTCTTT,CSVVRSTEAFF
TRBV3-1/TRBV3-2,NA,TRBJ1-5,13,NA,TGTGCCAGCAGCCTCCCTGGGAGACAGCCCCAGCATTTT,CASSLPGRQPQHF
TRBV4-2,NA,TRBJ2-3,18,NA,TGTGCCAGCAGCCAAGTTAAGGACGGGTCTTCGGGGAGGGATACGCAGTATTTT,CASSQVKDGSSGRDTQYF
TRBV6-2/TRBV6-3,NA,TRBJ2-2,14,NA,TGTGCCAGCAGTCATGCTAGAGGAGCCGGGGAGCTGTTTTTT,CASSHARGAGELFF
TRBV5-1,NA,TRBJ2-5,15,TRBD2,TGCGCCAGCAGCTTCGGACTAGCGGGAAGGGAGACCCAGTACTTC,CASSFGLAGRETQYF
TRBV11-2,NA,TRBJ2-7,15,TRBD1,TGTGCCAGCAGCCGGTGGGGACAGGGAATGGGCGAGCAGTACTTC,CASSRWGQGMGEQYF
TRBV29-1,NA,TRBJ2-1,10,NA,TGCAGCTACCAGGAGGGGGAGCAGTTCTTC,CSYQEGEQFF
TRBV9,NA,TRBJ1-1,15,TRBD1,TGTGCCAGCTCCCCAGGGGGCACCATGAACACTGAAGCTTTCTTT,CASSPGGTMNTEAFF
TRBV18,NA,TRBJ2-1,15,TRBD2,TGTGCCAGCTCTCCCGGGACTAGCGGGTACAATGAGCAGTTCTTC,CASSPGTSGYNEQFF
TRBV6-1,NA,TRBJ1-1,14,NA,TGTGCCAGCAGTGATTGGGGAGAGGGCACTGAAGCTTTCTTT,CASSDWGEGTEAFF
TRBV4-2,once,TRBJ1-1,15,NA,TGTGCCAGCAGCCAAGTTACAGGGCCGAACACTGAAGCTTTCTTT,CASSQVTGPNTEAFF
TRBV28,once,TRBJ2-1,15,TRBD2,TGTGCCAGCAGACCGACTAGCGGGAGAACCCATGAGCAGTTCTTC,CASRPTSGRTHEQFF
TRBV9,NA,TRBJ1-3,15,NA,TGTGCCAGCAGCCCTGCAGTGTTCTCTGGAAACACCATATATTTT,CASSPAVFSGNTIYF
TRBV2,NA,TRBJ1-2,13,TRBD1,TGTGCCAGCGGCAGGGGGCCCACCTATGGCTACACCTTC,CASGRGPTYGYTF
TRBV28,NA,TRBJ2-5,15,NA,TGTGCCAGCAGTTTGACTAGTGCATATATAGAGACCCAGTACTTC,CASSLTSAYIETQYF
TRBV7-8,NA,TRBJ1-2,12,NA,TGTGCCAGCAGCCCAATTAACTATGGCTACACCTTC,CASSPINYGYTF
TRBV7-3,NA,TRBJ2-1,16,NA,TGTGCCAGCAGCCCCCAAGCGGGCCTCTCCTACAATGAGCAGTTCTTC,CASSPQAGLSYNEQFF
TRBV4-1,NA,TRBJ1-5,19,TRBD1,TGCGCCAGCAGCCAACCCATAGGAAGGCCCGGACAGGGCCTTCAGCCCCAGCATTTT,CASSQPIGRPGQGLQPQHF
TRBV5-1,NA,TRBJ2-3,15,TRBD2,TGCGCCAGCAGCTTGGGACTAGCGGGAGTAAATACGCAGTATTTT,CASSLGLAGVNTQYF
TRBV9,NA,TRBJ2-2,13,NA,TGTGCCAGCGGGAGCGGGAACACCGGGGAGCTGTTTTTT,CASGSGNTGELFF
TRBV7-2,NA,TRBJ1-2,16,NA,TGTGCCAGCAGCTTTAACAGGGTAATAGGGGTCTATGGCTACACCTTC,CASSFNRVIGVYGYTF
TRBV11-3,NA,TRBJ1-1,12,NA,TGTGCCAGCAGCTTGTATAGAACTGAAGCTTTCTTT,CASSLYRTEAFF
TRBV12-3/TRBV12-4,NA,TRBJ2-4,13,NA,TGTGCCAGCAGTCTGAGTGCTAGCTTTATTCAGTACTTC,CASSLSASFIQYF
TRBV11-2,NA,TRBJ1-2,16,TRBD1,TGTGCCAGCAGTTCCCGGGACAGGGGATCTAACTATGGCTACACCTTC,CASSSRDRGSNYGYTF
TRBV29-1,NA,TRBJ1-2,12,TRBD1,TGCAGCCTTCAAGACAGGGGGCATGGCTACACCTTC,CSLQDRGHGYTF